This TCR beta chain was profiled in a study of cytomegalovirus exposure and HLA in healthy donors. Study observations and caveats: Despite most TCR sequences being rare, some public TCRs occurred in many donors. A further, later analysis showed that HLA-associated TCR beta chains (compared with equally common others) were more clonally expanded. Productive status was seen about 90% or about 30% of the time for most TCR beta V segments in an earlier analysis.

Note on this clone: Its cognate antigen is unknown.

The PCR employed 60 Vbeta primers together with 13 Jbeta primers. How the authors handled the data: In a later analysis, 8.5 million to 14 million of tens of millions of unique beta chains occurred in at least two donors. Assay used: immunoSEQ multiplex PCR; TCRdb lists only in-frame clones, some missing. V and J calls and clone size follow that table, whereas D and trimming were derived from the DNA. The data contain over 100,000 clones, around 80% of them singletons. Sample: PBMCs. This sequence originates from a young man in good health and CMV-seronegative.

The CDR3 bases are TGTGCCAGCAGCTTAAGCATCCTCTACGAGCAGTACTTC. This encodes CASSLSILYEQYF. The chain links TRBV11-2 to TRBJ2-7; D gene ambiguous. The CDR3 loop spans 13 amino acids. V dropped 2 bases and J dropped 3 bases, with 8 bases sitting between them. CDR1 SGHAT and CDR2 FQNNGV come from the germline V gene.